The 24 T cell receptor beta chains reported below all come from one sample, sequenced in a study of PD-1 blockade in mismatch repair-deficient tumors. Assay used: immunoSEQ multiplex PCR; TCRdb lists only in-frame clones, some missing. The repertoire holds more than 15,000 clones, with more than 65% as singletons. The sample consisted of PBMCs, taken 4 weeks after starting pembrolizumab. The source is an adult with mismatch repair-deficient cancer.

In its sample, this clone was seen a few times. J is TRBJ1-1 and V is TRBV7-2; D not resolved. Germline-derived CDR1 and CDR2 are SGHTA and FQGNSA. The CDR3 runs to 14 residues. V shed 1 base and J shed 4 bases, with 10 bases lying between them. The CDR3 region is CASSLGWGGTEAFF. CDR3 DNA: TGTGCCAGCAGCTTAGGGTGGGGAGGCACTGAAGCTTTCTTT.

The V call is TRBV5-1, the J call TRBJ2-7, with TRBD2 matching over 9 bases. The V segment lost 6 bases and the J segment 2 bases; nucleotides outside the gene matches: 6. This CDR3 region has 14 residues. Germline V CDR1 and CDR2: SGHRS, YFSETQ. In DNA form, the CDR3 reads TGCGCCAGCAATGGCGGGGGGGGAACCTACGAGCAGTACTTC. Translation gives CASNGGGGTYEQYF.

The J gene is TRBJ2-7, the V gene TRBV30, with D maybe TRBD2 (7 bases). Trimming took off 0 bases at V and 2 bases at J, with 8 bases between the two ends. The CDR3 runs to 13 residues. Germline CDR1 reads GTSNPN; CDR2 reads SVGIG (reference sequence). CDR3 nucleotides: TGTGCCTGGAGTGTAGGGGGGGCCTACGAGCAGTACTTC. This sequence encodes CAWSVGGAYEQYF. The full variable domain, completed using reference TRBV30 and TRBJ2-7, is SQTIHQWPATLVQPVGSPLSLECTVEGTSNPNLYWYRQAAGRGLQLLFYSVGIGQISSEVPQNLSASRPQDRQFILSSKKLLLSDSGFYLCAWSVGGAYEQYFGPGTRLTVT.

The V gene is TRBV19, the J gene TRBJ2-1, with 10 bases that match TRBD2. This CDR3 is built from 15 residues. CDR1 is LNHDA, CDR2 SQIVND, per germline (reference sequence). V lost 1 base and J lost 9; bases outside the gene matches: 6. This chain's CDR3 is CASSIGLAGDTEQFF. CDR3 coding DNA: TGTGCCAGTAGTATAGGGCTAGCGGGAGACACTGAGCAGTTCTTC. The full variable domain, completed using reference TRBV19 and TRBJ2-1, is DGGITQSPKYLFRKEGQNVTLSCEQNLNHDAMYWYRQDPGQGLRLIYYSQIVNDFQKGDIAEGYSVSREKKESFPLTVTSAQKNPTAFYLCASSIGLAGDTEQFFGPGTRLTVL.

As DNA, the CDR3 is TGTGCCAGCAGCCAACGTCGTCTTAGGGACAGGGGGAGCTATGGCTACACCTTC. Amino acid sequence: CASSQRRLRDRGSYGYTF. This chain joins TRBV16 and TRBJ1-2; 11 bases fit TRBD1. J gave up 4 bases and V 2 bases, and 12 bases lay outside the gene matches. Germline CDR1 KGHSY, CDR2 FQNENV. The CDR3 spans 18 residues.

This rearrangement joins TRBV6-1 to TRBJ2-3; the match to TRBD2 covers 7 bases. Germline CDR1 MNHNS, CDR2 SASEGT. V lost 3 bases to trimming and J lost 0 bases; unmatched junction nucleotides: 3. This CDR3 has 15 residues. As DNA, the CDR3 is TGTGCCAGCAGTGAGCAGCGGGGCAGCACAGATACGCAGTATTTT. Translating gives CASSEQRGSTDTQYF.

In this sample, this clone turned up a few times. The chain uses TRBV10-1 and TRBJ2-7; 11 bases are shared with TRBD1. V was pared by 6 bases and J by 0 bases, with 7 bases of the junction left unmatched. The CDR3 is made up of 16 amino acids. Germline V gene lookup returns CDR1 WNHNN and CDR2 SYGVQD (reference sequence). The CDR3: CASRDRGLLTSYEQYF. As DNA, the CDR3 is TGCGCCAGCAGGGACAGGGGGCTCCTTACCTCCTACGAGCAGTACTTC.

This clone has just one count. The chain couples TRBV6-5 to TRBJ2-5, with 12 positions matching TRBD2. Trimming at V came to 7 bases and at J to 4 bases, leaving 7 bases not matched to a gene. Per germline, CDR1 MNHEY and CDR2 SVGAGI. The CDR3 extends over 15 amino acids. The CDR3 sequence is CASTPSGRARETQYF. CDR3 nucleotide sequence: TGTGCCAGCACCCCTAGCGGGAGGGCGCGAGAGACCCAGTACTTC.

The gene calls are TRBV19 and TRBJ2-1, with TRBD2 identical over 9 bases. The CDR3 has 12 residues. The junction had 5 bases not matched to a gene; V was cut back by 3 bases and J by 14 bases. Germline V gene data show CDR1 as LNHDA and CDR2 as SQIVND (reference sequence). The CDR3: CASSMGGRAEFF. The CDR3 nucleotides are TGTGCCAGTAGTATGGGCGGGAGGGCCGAGTTCTTC.

Regarding this clone: At the DNA level, this CDR3 is encoded by other sequences in the same sample as well. The chain carries TRBV2 and TRBJ1-6; D may be TRBD1 (5 bases). This CDR3 is 14 amino acids long. Per germline, CDR1 SNHLY and CDR2 FYNNEI. The V gene lost 8 bases and the J gene lost 10 bases, with 18 bases spanning the gap. CDR3 region: CASGPRRGYSPLHF. The CDR3 coding sequence is TGTGCCAGCGGACCGCGAAGGGGTTACTCACCCCTCCACTTT.

The chain employs TRBV9 and TRBJ2-3; a possible D gene is TRBD2 (5 bases). The CDR3 sequence is 16 residues long. Trimming shortened V by 4 bases and J by 0 bases, and 15 bases separated the two germline ends. Germline V gene lookup returns CDR1 SGDLS and CDR2 YYNGEE. DNA for the CDR3: TGTGCCAGCAGCCCCATTAGCTGGACTAGCACAGATACGCAGTATTTT. Amino acid sequence: CASSPISWTSTDTQYF.

The chain recombines TRBV2 with TRBJ2-1, with TRBD2 matching 15 bases. Germline V gene sequence: CDR1 SNHLY, CDR2 FYNNEI. The ends lost 5 bases at V and 9 bases at J; junction bases unmatched: 2. The CDR3 extends over 14 amino acids. The CDR3 DNA sequence: TGTGCCAGCAGTAGGACTAGCGGGAGGGGTGAGCAGTTCTTC. It codes for CASSRTSGRGEQFF.

The genes are TRBV19 and TRBJ2-7, with a possible D match to TRBD2 (6 bases). The CDR3 sequence is 15 residues long. Trimming pared 2 bases from V and 0 bases from J, leaving 11 bases between. The germline V gene has CDR1 LNHDA and CDR2 SQIVND (reference sequence). The chain's CDR3 is CASSISVGSSYEQYF. DNA for the CDR3: TGTGCCAGTAGTATATCTGTCGGGAGCTCCTACGAGCAGTACTTC. The complete variable domain, with remaining parts taken from reference TRBV19 and TRBJ2-7, reads DGGITQSPKYLFRKEGQNVTLSCEQNLNHDAMYWYRQDPGQGLRLIYYSQIVNDFQKGDIAEGYSVSREKKESFPLTVTSAQKNPTAFYLCASSISVGSSYEQYFGPGTRLTVT.

The chain combines TRBV15 with TRBJ2-5; 8 bases align to TRBD2. CDR1 is LNHNV and CDR2 is YYDKDF in the germline V gene (reference sequence). The CDR3 is 16 amino acids. V gave up 1 base and J gave up 4 bases; unmatched junction bases: 8. The CDR3 coding sequence is TGTGCCACCAGCAGAGTTAGCGGGATGCCTGGAGAGACCCAGTACTTC. Its protein is CATSRVSGMPGETQYF.

The genes are TRBV11-2 and TRBJ2-1; 7 bases align to TRBD1. The CDR3 spans 14 residues. Losses at the gene ends were 4 bases for V and 6 bases for J; bases not matched to a gene: 6. Germline CDR1 SGHAT, CDR2 FQNNGV. This CDR3 reads CASSSSYRGNEQFF. Here the CDR3 DNA reads TGTGCCAGCAGCTCGTCCTACAGGGGCAATGAGCAGTTCTTC.

This clone was counted between two and nine times. The chain employs TRBV6-5 and TRBJ2-7; D is uncertain. The CDR3 runs to 13 residues. Germline V lookup: CDR1 MNHEY, CDR2 SVGAGI. V was clipped by 5 bases and J by 2 bases, with 10 bases between them. Here the CDR3 reads CASSPRPAYEQYF. DNA of the CDR3: TGTGCCAGCAGTCCCCGCCCAGCCTACGAGCAGTACTTC.

The chain employs TRBV28 and TRBJ2-1; tentative D call: TRBD1 (7 bases). The germline gives CDR1 MDHEN, CDR2 SYDVKM. The CDR3 runs to 16 residues. V lost 5 bases, J lost 3 bases, and 17 bases lay in between. CDR3: CASSPGLQGGYNEQFF. The CDR3 nucleotides are TGTGCCAGCAGTCCGGGACTCCAGGGGGGCTACAATGAGCAGTTCTTC.

This chain connects TRBV5-6 to TRBJ1-1; D gene unclear. CDR1 is SGHDT, CDR2 YYEEEE, per germline. There are 12 residues in the CDR3. The V gene lost 4 bases and the J gene lost 8 bases, with 12 bases spanning the gap. CDR3 residues: CASSIGSREAFF. The CDR3 DNA sequence: TGTGCCAGCAGCATTGGGAGTCGAGAAGCTTTCTTT.

The V gene is TRBV5-4, the J gene TRBJ1-1, with a tentative D call TRBD1 (5 bases). This CDR3 contains 14 residues. Germline values: CDR1 SGHNT, CDR2 YYREEE (reference sequence). V was shortened by 2 bases and J by 4 bases, with 12 bases between the two germline ends. The CDR3 sequence: CASSLSQVGTEAFF. The CDR3 nucleotides read TGTGCCAGCAGCTTATCACAGGTGGGCACTGAAGCTTTCTTT.

The V call is TRBV27, the J call TRBJ2-2; TRBD1 matches 10 bases. This CDR3 is built from 16 residues. The germline CDR1 and CDR2 sequences are MNHEY and SMNVEV (reference sequence). The V gene end was trimmed by 4 bases and the J gene end by 6 bases; junction bases not matched to a gene: 8. The CDR3 is CASSSTGGYPSGELFF. For the CDR3, the DNA is TGTGCCAGCAGTTCGACAGGGGGCTATCCTTCCGGGGAGCTGTTTTTT.

The chain employs TRBV5-4 and TRBJ2-3, with 9 positions matching TRBD2. J lost 10 bases, V lost 4 bases, and 13 bases had no gene match. The CDR3 has 15 residues. Germline CDR1 and CDR2: SGHNT and YYREEE (reference sequence). CDR3 in DNA: TGTGCCAGCAGCAGCCTAGCGGGAAACGTGATGGCGCAGTATTTT. It codes for CASSSLAGNVMAQYF. The full variable domain, rest sourced from reference TRBV5-4 and TRBJ2-3, is ETGVTQSPTHLIKTRGQQVTLRCSSQSGHNTVSWYQQALGQGPQFIFQYYREEENGRGNFPPRFSGLQFPNYSSELNVNALELDDSALYLCASSSLAGNVMAQYFGPGTRLTVL.

This clone was picked up one time. The CDR3 DNA follows: TGCGCCAGCAGCCGAGGGAGTGGGCTTAGCAATCAGCCCCAGCATTTT. Protein sequence: CASSRGSGLSNQPQHF. This chain joins TRBV4-1 and TRBJ1-5, with no clear D. Germline CDR1 MGHRA, CDR2 YSYEKL. CDR3 length: 16 amino acids. V was clipped by 4 bases and J by 0 bases, with 13 bases between them.

This clone was found a few times. This chain connects TRBV6-1 to TRBJ2-7, with 7 positions matching TRBD1. Germline CDR1 MNHNS, CDR2 SASEGT. The V and J ends lost 6 bases and 0 bases, in that order; junction bases with no gene match: 5. The CDR3 length is 14 residues. The CDR3 DNA reads TGTGCCAGCAGCCTCGAGGGGGCCTCCTACGAGCAGTACTTC. Its translation: CASSLEGASYEQYF.

The rearrangement links TRBV19 to TRBJ1-4, with 9 nucleotides matching TRBD1. Looked up from germline, CDR1 is LNHDA and CDR2 is SQIVND (reference sequence). CDR3 size: 15 residues. V lost 6 bases and J lost 3; bases outside the gene matches: 5. This CDR3 is CASRTGGVSNEKLFF. For the CDR3, the DNA is TGTGCCAGTAGAACAGGGGGCGTTTCTAATGAAAAACTGTTTTTT.